The sample holds a few counts of the clone carrying this TCR beta chain. The data originate from a study of blood T cell repertoires in COVID-19. The wider study: The United States, Italy and Spain supplied acute and convalescent COVID-19 samples.

Per the original data handling: By means of reference gene primer amplification, nucleated cell counts were estimated. TCRdb's table, derived via immunoSEQ multiplex PCR, lists solely in-frame clones and lacks some. The DNA was the basis for D and trimming; V, J and clone size are from that table. The sample consists of some 57,000 clones, 70% to 90% of them appearing once. CDR1 MDHEN and CDR2 SYDVKM come from the germline V gene. The germline V and J ends were trimmed by 1 base and 2 bases, with 9 bases remaining between them. The CDR3 runs to 16 residues. V usage is TRBV28 and J usage is TRBJ2-6; possible D gene TRBD2, 5 bases. Specimen: peripheral blood. The receptor's source is an older man with acute or convalescent COVID-19. The CDR3: CASSLSGLAGANVLTF. DNA of the CDR3: TGTGCCAGCAGTTTATCCGGACTGGCTGGGGCCAACGTCCTGACTTTC.